This entry lists 31 T cell receptor beta chains sequenced from one sample in a study of breast tumors, draining lymph nodes, adjacent tissues. TCRdb processed the multiplex PCR reads anew with MiXCR; each CDR3 protein has one entry. The profile shows around 140,000 distinct CDR3 sequences, around a third of them singletons. The lymph nodes were axillary draining lymph nodes from breast cancer patients. Sequencing input: axillary lymph node tissue. These receptor sequences come from a female donor with breast cancer. Some clones in this sample may be carry-over from other donors' samples.

This clonotype was observed many times. V and J are TRBV10-3 and TRBJ2-5, with TRBD2 matching over 8 bases. V was pared by 9 bases and J by 2 bases, with 11 bases of the junction left unmatched. The CDR3 length is 15 residues. CDR1 ENHRY and CDR2 SYGVKD come from the germline V gene. CDR3 amino acids: CAISGGRGGQETQYF. The CDR3 nucleotides read TGTGCCATTTCGGGTGGGCGCGGGGGGCAAGAGACCCAGTACTTC.

Many counts were recorded for this clonotype. V usage is TRBV4-3 and J usage is TRBJ1-2, with D perhaps matching TRBD1 (6 bases). Trimming shortened V by 7 bases and J by 7 bases, and 16 bases separated the two germline ends. Germline CDR1 is LGHNA and CDR2 is YSLEER. CDR3 length: 13 amino acids. CDR3 sequence (DNA): TGCGCCAGCACCGGGGGGGGGCGGGGTGGCTACACCTTC. It yields the protein CASTGGGRGGYTF.

This clonotype was observed many times. The rearrangement links TRBV28 to TRBJ1-2; D unclear. The CDR3 loop spans 14 amino acids. V lost 3 bases and J lost 1, with 9 bases in between. The germline V gene has CDR1 MDHEN and CDR2 SYDVKM. The CDR3 DNA reads TGTGCCAGCAGTTTGGGATCCAGTAACTATGGCTACACCTTC. Its translation is CASSLGSSNYGYTF.

This clonotype was recorded at least ten times. This chain links TRBV10-3 with TRBJ2-5; 9 positions match TRBD2. J gave up 1 base and V 8 bases, and 14 bases lay outside the gene matches. This CDR3 has 17 amino acids. Germline V lookup: CDR1 ENHRY, CDR2 SYGVKD. In nucleotides, the CDR3 is TGTGCCATCGGTGCTAGCGGGACCCCGGCGGGCCAAGAGACCCAGTACTTC. Translation: CAIGASGTPAGQETQYF.

The chain uses TRBV20-1 and TRBJ1-4, with a possible D match to TRBD1 (5 bases). From germline, CDR1 is DFQATT and CDR2 SNEGSKA (reference sequence). With 5 bases removed from V and 5 bases from J, the gap between germline ends came to 18 bases. There are 15 residues in the CDR3. The CDR3 sequence is CSAQRGGSYNEKLFF. DNA for the CDR3: TGCAGTGCTCAGCGGGGGGGGTCCTACAATGAAAAACTGTTTTTT.

The J gene is TRBJ2-2, the V gene TRBV20-1; D possibly corresponds to TRBD1 (5 bases). CDR3 length: 11 residues. Germline loops: CDR1 DFQATT, CDR2 SNEGSKA (reference sequence). V was pared by 4 bases and J by 8 bases, with 8 bases between. The CDR3: CSATWTGELFF. DNA for the CDR3: TGCAGTGCTACATGGACAGGGGAGCTGTTTTTT.

This clonotype came up a few times. This may come from a read error, since a much larger clone is one base off. The chain combines TRBV5-6 with TRBJ2-1; D could derive from TRBD1 or TRBD2 (5 bases each). V shed 4 bases and J shed 10 bases, with 12 bases lying between them. Germline V CDR1 and CDR2: SGHDT, YYEEEE. CDR3 length equals 12 residues. The CDR3 bases are TGTGCCAGCAGCCCAACCGGGGCGGAGCAGTTCTTC. Residues: CASSPTGAEQFF.

This clonotype showed up many times. The junction departs from germline at one end; a sequencing error may be responsible. This CDR3 reads CSARDENSPLHF. The CDR3 nucleotides read TGCAGTGCAAGAGATGAGAATTCACCCCTCCACTTT. The J gene is TRBJ1-6, the V gene TRBV20-1; D is unclear. Germline V gene sequence: CDR1 DFQATT, CDR2 SNEGSKA (reference sequence). The CDR3 runs 12 residues.

The table lists this clonotype with many counts. The chain combines TRBV2 with TRBJ1-6; D is undetermined. Per germline, CDR1 SNHLY and CDR2 FYNNEI. The CDR3 is 15 amino acids. With 3 bases removed from V and 5 bases from J, the gap between germline ends came to 11 bases. In DNA form, the CDR3 reads TGTGCCAGCAGTGAGGCCGATACTCATAATTCACCCCTCCACTTT. It specifies CASSEADTHNSPLHF.

The table lists this clonotype with many counts. A read error may be the cause here, since a much bigger clone is one base away. The gene calls are TRBV20-1 and TRBJ2-7; D tentatively reads TRBD1 or TRBD2 (7 bases each). V was trimmed by 2 bases and J by 7 bases, leaving 18 bases between them. The CDR3 spans 14 residues. Per the germline V gene, CDR1 is DFQATT and CDR2 is SNEGSKA (reference sequence). CDR3 DNA: TGCAGTGCTAGACCAGGGGGGGCGTCGGCTGAGCAGTACTTC. Amino acids: CSARPGGASAEQYF.

This clonotype appeared many times. V usage is TRBV7-2 and J usage is TRBJ1-2; D unresolved. This CDR3 has 12 residues. Germline V gene lookup returns CDR1 SGHTA and CDR2 FQGNSA. The V end was cut by 1 base, the J end by 8 bases, with 8 bases between. The CDR3 DNA reads TGTGCCAGCAGCTTAGTAGGTGTCGGCTACACCTTC. Translated: CASSLVGVGYTF.

In the case of this clonotype: One junction end does not reproduce the germline sequence, and a read error may be involved. The rearrangement links TRBV20-1 to TRBJ1-5; TRBD1 might be the D (5 bases). Germline lookup yields CDR1 DFQATT and CDR2 SNEGSKA (reference sequence). This CDR3 comprises 15 residues. CDR3 loop: CSARGRDYSSQPQHF. CDR3 DNA: TGCAGTGCCCGAGGACGGGACTATAGCAGTCAGCCCCAGCATTTT.

The chain couples TRBV20-1 to TRBJ1-1; 7 bases line up with TRBD1. The CDR3 extends over 13 amino acids. The ends lost 8 bases at V and 3 bases at J; junction bases unmatched: 9. The germline V gene encodes CDR1 DFQATT and CDR2 SNEGSKA (reference sequence). The CDR3 DNA follows: TGCAGTACCAATTCCCAGGGGGACACTGAAGCTTTCTTT. Amino acids: CSTNSQGDTEAFF.

In this sample, this clonotype turned up many times. The V call is TRBV19, the J call TRBJ1-2; TRBD1 matches at 7 bases. Germline V gene sequence: CDR1 LNHDA, CDR2 SQIVND (reference sequence). V dropped 3 bases and J dropped 2; count of bases not matched to a gene: 6. This CDR3 spans 15 amino acids. CDR3 DNA: TGTGCCAGTAGTATTCAGGCCAGGGGGAACTATGGCTACACCTTC. It yields the protein CASSIQARGNYGYTF.

This clonotype was recorded at least ten times. The CDR3 region is CASSLWGGGETQYF. The CDR3 region has the DNA TGTGCCAGCAGTTTATGGGGGGGAGGGGAGACCCAGTACTTC. The chain has TRBV12-3 or TRBV12-4 and TRBJ2-5, with 7 bases that match TRBD2. The CDR3 has 14 amino acids. V dropped 2 bases and J dropped 5; count of bases not matched to a gene: 5.

This clonotype was recorded at least ten times. The chain employs TRBV5-5 and TRBJ2-3; D is possibly TRBD1 (5 bases). The CDR3 covers 14 residues. V lost 4 bases and J 1 base, leaving 10 bases between the germline ends. The germline gives CDR1 SGHKS, CDR2 YYEKEE (reference sequence). DNA of the CDR3: TGTGCCAGCAGCCCCGGACACCGCACAGATACGCAGTATTTT. It encodes CASSPGHRTDTQYF.

In its sample, this clonotype was seen many times. The chain is built from TRBV2 and TRBJ2-7; no definite D call. There are 14 residues in the CDR3. Germline V gene data show CDR1 as SNHLY and CDR2 as FYNNEI. Trimming left V 2 bases short and J 2 bases short, with 10 bases between. The CDR3 DNA sequence: TGTGCCAGCAGTGAAAATCAGCCTACCTACGAGCAGTACTTC. Residues: CASSENQPTYEQYF.

Judged by abundance, this clonotype is medium-sized (0.01 to 0.1%). Relative to the germline gene, one junction end is altered; a read error may explain this. The CDR3: CSARDWGGDDF. CDR3 bases: TGCAGTGCTAGAGATTGGGGCGGGGACGATTTT. The genes are TRBV20-1 and TRBJ2-3, with D maybe TRBD2 (6 bases). This CDR3 is 11 amino acids long. Germline lookup yields CDR1 DFQATT and CDR2 SNEGSKA (reference sequence).

The sample holds many counts of this clonotype. Here the CDR3 DNA reads TGCAGTGCTAAATTAGCGGGGGGAAGCACAGATACGCAGTATTTT. This encodes CSAKLAGGSTDTQYF. The rearrangement joins TRBV20-1 to TRBJ2-3; 10 positions agree with TRBD2. Germline-derived CDR1 and CDR2 are DFQATT and SNEGSKA (reference sequence). With V trimmed by 4 bases and J by 0 bases, 4 bases remained unmatched. CDR3 length equals 15 residues.

This clonotype appeared many times. In nucleotides, the CDR3 is TGTGCCTGGAGTGTAATCTTAGAGATCCACAAAGCGAGAAACACCATATATTTT. It codes for CAWSVILEIHKARNTIYF. The genes are TRBV30 and TRBJ1-3, with D unclear. V was cut by 0 bases and J by 5 bases, with 23 bases left in between. The CDR3 has 18 residues. CDR1 is GTSNPN and CDR2 is SVGIG in the germline V gene (reference sequence).

The sample holds many counts of this clonotype. The chain uses TRBV13 and TRBJ1-2; no definite D call. The CDR3 runs 15 residues. Germline-derived CDR1 and CDR2 are PRHDT and FYEKMQ (reference sequence). Trimming cost V 2 bases and J 0 bases, with 10 bases left between them. The CDR3 protein is CASSLIGEANYGYTF. CDR3 bases: TGTGCCAGCAGCTTAATCGGGGAAGCTAACTATGGCTACACCTTC.

This clonotype was observed at least ten times. J is TRBJ1-2 and V is TRBV18; 12 bases fit TRBD1. The CDR3 contains 17 residues. The trim removed 1 base at V and 6 bases at J, leaving 9 bases unmatched. Germline V gene data show CDR1 as KGHSH and CDR2 as LQKENI. The CDR3 region is CASSPRDRGRKGDGYTF. The CDR3 nucleotides read TGTGCCAGCTCACCACGGGACAGGGGGCGTAAAGGTGATGGCTACACCTTC.

This clonotype appeared many times. The chain employs TRBV28 and TRBJ2-7, with unresolved D. Germline V gene data show CDR1 as MDHEN and CDR2 as SYDVKM. V gave up 5 bases and J gave up 5 bases, with 13 bases separating them. CDR3 length: 13 amino acids. The CDR3 coding sequence is TGTGCCAGCAGTCCCCCCGAAGGCCACGAGCAGTACTTC. The encoded protein is CASSPPEGHEQYF.

As concerns this clonotype: Here the CDR3 omits its conserved ending phenylalanine or tryptophan, so a read error is the likely source. V and J are TRBV7-3 and TRBJ1-6, with D uncertain. This CDR3 is built from 14 residues. Trimming pared 6 bases from V and 8 bases from J, leaving 14 bases between. Germline CDR1 and CDR2: SGHTA and FQGTGA. In DNA, the CDR3 is TGTGCCAGCAGTCGGGAGAACATCGATTCACCCCTCCACCTT. Translation: CASSRENIDSPLHL.

This clonotype was counted many times. This rearrangement joins TRBV6-6 to TRBJ1-5; tentatively, D is TRBD1 (5 bases). Germline CDR1 reads MNHNY; CDR2 reads SVGAGI (reference sequence). Trimming left V 5 bases short and J 10 bases short, with 15 bases between. CDR3 length equals 13 residues. CDR3 residues: CASSHPPRDPQHF. For the CDR3, the DNA is TGTGCCAGCAGTCACCCGCCCCGGGACCCCCAGCATTTT.

Ten or more counts support this clonotype. At one boundary the junction diverges from the germline segment, which might be a read error. V and J are TRBV6-5 and TRBJ2-7, with no clear D. The germline V gene encodes CDR1 MNHEY and CDR2 SVGAGI. This CDR3 is 16 amino acids long. The CDR3 coding sequence is TGTGCCAGCAGTCACTCGATAAGCAGGATGGTAGGGGAGCAGTACTTC. Its translation: CASSHSISRMVGEQYF.

This clonotype was counted ten times or more. V gene TRBV2 combines with J gene TRBJ1-2, with a possible D match to TRBD1 (5 bases). The CDR3 runs 12 residues. Germline assignment: CDR1 SNHLY and CDR2 FYNNEI. V was clipped by 6 bases and J by 5 bases, with 10 bases between them. The CDR3 nucleotides read TGTGCCAGCAGGGCGACAGAGTATGGCTACACCTTC. Amino acid sequence: CASRATEYGYTF. Using reference TRBV2 and TRBJ1-2 for the parts outside the CDR3, the full variable domain is EPEVTQTPSHQVTQMGQEVILRCVPISNHLYFYWYRQILGQKVEFLVSFYNNEISEKSEIFDDQFSVERPDGSNFTLKIRSTKLEDSAMYFCASRATEYGYTFGSGTRLTVV.

A note on this clonotype: A junction boundary mismatches the germline segment, possibly from a read error. This rearrangement joins TRBV7-2 to TRBJ2-4; D uncertain. From germline, CDR1 is SGHTA and CDR2 FQGNSA. The CDR3 has 13 residues. The CDR3 bases are TGCGCCAGCAGCTTAGGAGCCAAAAACATTCAGTACTTC. Encoded protein: CASSLGAKNIQYF.

A note on this clonotype: A much larger clone differs by one base, so this may be a read error. V gene TRBV18 combines with J gene TRBJ2-5; 10 nucleotides match TRBD1. The CDR3 spans 14 residues. CDR1 is KGHSH, CDR2 LQKENI, per germline. V dropped 8 bases and J dropped 3; count of bases not matched to a gene: 6. The chain's CDR3 is CASPPGTGEETQYF. In DNA, the CDR3 is TGTGCCAGCCCCCCCGGGACAGGGGAAGAGACCCAGTACTTC.

This clonotype came up many times. This sequence joins TRBV2 and TRBJ2-2; the D gene is possibly TRBD1 (6 bases). The CDR3 loop spans 17 amino acids. V lost 1 base to trimming and J lost 0 bases, with 12 bases between them. Germline V gene data show CDR1 as SNHLY and CDR2 as FYNNEI. The CDR3 nucleotides are TGTGCCAGCAGTGAAGTGGGGACAAGATCGAACACCGGGGAGCTGTTTTTT. This sequence encodes CASSEVGTRSNTGELFF.

The V and J genes are TRBV18 and TRBJ1-1; D is unclear. Germline CDR1 reads KGHSH; CDR2 reads LQKENI. The CDR3 covers 15 residues. Trimming removed 3 bases from V and 4 bases from J, with 15 bases in between. CDR3 coding DNA: TGTGCCAGCTCACCTATGGTGGGCATGGGCACTGAAGCTTTCTTT. Protein: CASSPMVGMGTEAFF.